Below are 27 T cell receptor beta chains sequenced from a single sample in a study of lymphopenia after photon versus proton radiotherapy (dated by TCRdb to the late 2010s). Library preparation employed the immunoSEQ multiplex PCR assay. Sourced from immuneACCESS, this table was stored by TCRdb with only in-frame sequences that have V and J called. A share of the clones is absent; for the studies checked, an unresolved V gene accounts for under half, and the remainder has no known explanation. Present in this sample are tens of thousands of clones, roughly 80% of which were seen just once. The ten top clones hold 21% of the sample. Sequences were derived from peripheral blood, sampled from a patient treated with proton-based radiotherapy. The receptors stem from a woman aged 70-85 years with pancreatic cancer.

CDR3 sequence (DNA): TGTGCCTGGTACCCAAGTGCGATCACTGAAGCTTTCTTT. Its protein product is CAWYPSAITEAFF. This chain uses TRBV30 with TRBJ1-1; D remains unclear. The CDR3 loop spans 13 amino acids. Germline lookup yields CDR1 GTSNPN and CDR2 SVGIG (reference sequence). V shed 5 bases and J shed 4 bases, with 14 bases lying between them.

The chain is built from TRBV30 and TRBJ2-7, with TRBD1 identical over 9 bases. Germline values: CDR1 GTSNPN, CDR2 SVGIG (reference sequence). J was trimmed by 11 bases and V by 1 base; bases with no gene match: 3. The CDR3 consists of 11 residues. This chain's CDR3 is CAWSARDREYF. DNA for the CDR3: TGTGCCTGGAGTGCGAGGGACAGGGAGTACTTC.

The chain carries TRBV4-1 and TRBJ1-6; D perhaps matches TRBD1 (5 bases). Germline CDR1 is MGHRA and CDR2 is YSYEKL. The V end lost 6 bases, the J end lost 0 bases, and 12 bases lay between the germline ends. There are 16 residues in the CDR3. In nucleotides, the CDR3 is TGCGCCAGCAGGCCGGACACGAGCTCCTATAATTCACCCCTCCACTTT. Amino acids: CASRPDTSSYNSPLHF.

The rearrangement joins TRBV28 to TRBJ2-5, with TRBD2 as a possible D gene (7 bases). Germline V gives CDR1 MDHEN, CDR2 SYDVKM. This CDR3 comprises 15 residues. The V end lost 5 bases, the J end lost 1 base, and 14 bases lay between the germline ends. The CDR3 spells CASSQGGGGQETQYF. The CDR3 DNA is TGTGCCAGCAGTCAGGGAGGGGGAGGCCAAGAGACCCAGTACTTC.

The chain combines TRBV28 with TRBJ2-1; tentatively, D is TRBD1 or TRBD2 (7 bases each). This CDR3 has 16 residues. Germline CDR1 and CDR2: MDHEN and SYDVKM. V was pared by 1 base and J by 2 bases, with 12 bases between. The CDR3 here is CASSLSQGGPYNEQFF. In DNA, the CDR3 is TGTGCCAGCAGTTTATCGCAGGGGGGGCCCTACAATGAGCAGTTCTTC. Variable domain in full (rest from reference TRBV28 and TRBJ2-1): DVKVTQSSRYLVKRTGEKVFLECVQDMDHENMFWYRQDPGLGLRLIYFSYDVKMKEKGDIPEGYSVSREKKERFSLILESASTNQTSMYLCASSLSQGGPYNEQFFGPGTRLTVL.

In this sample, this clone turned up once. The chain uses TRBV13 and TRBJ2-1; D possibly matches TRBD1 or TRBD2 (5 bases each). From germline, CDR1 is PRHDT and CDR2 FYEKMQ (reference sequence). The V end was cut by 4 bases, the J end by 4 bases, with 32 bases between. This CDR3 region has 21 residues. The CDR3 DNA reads TGTGCCAGCAGCTCCGCTGCCCCTGGGGGAGCTCCCCTTATATATTACAATGAGCAGTTCTTC. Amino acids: CASSSAAPGGAPLIYYNEQFF.

CDR3 nucleotide sequence: TGTGCCAGCAGCCCGCGAAACTCCCTGGGTGGGGCAAATTCGCAGTTCTTC. It is translated as CASSPRNSLGGANSQFF. The chain couples TRBV7-9 to TRBJ2-1; maybe TRBD1 (5 bases). Germline V gene data show CDR1 as SEHNR and CDR2 as FQNEAQ (reference sequence). The CDR3 is made up of 17 amino acids. Trimming took off 5 bases at V and 12 bases at J, with 29 bases between the two ends.

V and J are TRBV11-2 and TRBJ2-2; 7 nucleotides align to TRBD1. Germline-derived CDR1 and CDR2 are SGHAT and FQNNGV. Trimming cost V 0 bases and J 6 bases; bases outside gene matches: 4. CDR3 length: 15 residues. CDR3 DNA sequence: TGTGCCAGCAGCTTAGACAGGGGGTTTGCCGGGGAGCTGTTTTTT. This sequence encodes CASSLDRGFAGELFF.

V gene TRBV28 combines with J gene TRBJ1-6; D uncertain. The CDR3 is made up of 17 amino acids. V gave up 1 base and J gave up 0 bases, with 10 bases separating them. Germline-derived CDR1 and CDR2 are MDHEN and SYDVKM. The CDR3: CASSLSSGSSYNSPLHF. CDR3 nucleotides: TGTGCCAGCAGTTTATCATCAGGCAGCTCCTATAATTCACCCCTCCACTTT. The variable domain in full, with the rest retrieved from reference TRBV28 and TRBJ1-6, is DVKVTQSSRYLVKRTGEKVFLECVQDMDHENMFWYRQDPGLGLRLIYFSYDVKMKEKGDIPEGYSVSREKKERFSLILESASTNQTSMYLCASSLSSGSSYNSPLHFGNGTRLTVT.

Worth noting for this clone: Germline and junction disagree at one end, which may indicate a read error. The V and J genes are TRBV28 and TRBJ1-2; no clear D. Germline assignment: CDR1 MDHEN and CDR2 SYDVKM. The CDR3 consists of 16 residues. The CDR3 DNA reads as TGTGCCAGCAGTTCACCCCCGGGTCGCCCTAAGTATGGCTACACCTTC. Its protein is CASSSPPGRPKYGYTF.

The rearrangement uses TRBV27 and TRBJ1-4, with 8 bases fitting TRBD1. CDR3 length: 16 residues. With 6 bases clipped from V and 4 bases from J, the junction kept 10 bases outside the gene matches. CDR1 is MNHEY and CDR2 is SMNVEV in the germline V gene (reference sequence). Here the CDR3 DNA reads TGTGCCAGCAGGGATACGGACAGGGCCAATAATGAAAAACTGTTTTTT. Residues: CASRDTDRANNEKLFF.

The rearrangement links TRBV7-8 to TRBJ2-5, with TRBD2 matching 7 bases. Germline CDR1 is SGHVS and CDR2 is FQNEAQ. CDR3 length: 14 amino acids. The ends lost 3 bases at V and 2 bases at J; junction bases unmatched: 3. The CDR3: CASSFREVQETQYF. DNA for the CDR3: TGTGCCAGCAGCTTCCGGGAGGTGCAAGAGACCCAGTACTTC.

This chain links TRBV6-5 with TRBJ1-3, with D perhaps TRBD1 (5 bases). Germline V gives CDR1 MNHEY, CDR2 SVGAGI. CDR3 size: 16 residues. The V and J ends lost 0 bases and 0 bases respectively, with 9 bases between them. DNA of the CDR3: TGTGCCAGCAGTTACTCGGGACCGGCCTCTGGAAACACCATATATTTT. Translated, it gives CASSYSGPASGNTIYF.

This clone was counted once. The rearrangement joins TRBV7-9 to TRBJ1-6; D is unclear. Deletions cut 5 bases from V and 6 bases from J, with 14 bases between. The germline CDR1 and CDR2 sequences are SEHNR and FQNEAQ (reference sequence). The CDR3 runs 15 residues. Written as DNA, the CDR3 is TGTGCCAGCAGCCCTTCAGGACGGGTTAATTCACCCCTCCACTTT. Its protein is CASSPSGRVNSPLHF.

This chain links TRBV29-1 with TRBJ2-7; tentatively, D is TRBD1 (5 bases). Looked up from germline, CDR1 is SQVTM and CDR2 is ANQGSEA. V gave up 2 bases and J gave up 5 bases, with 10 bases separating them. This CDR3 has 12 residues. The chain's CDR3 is CSVEKGSDEQYF. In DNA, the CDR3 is TGCAGCGTTGAAAAGGGGTCGGACGAGCAGTACTTC.

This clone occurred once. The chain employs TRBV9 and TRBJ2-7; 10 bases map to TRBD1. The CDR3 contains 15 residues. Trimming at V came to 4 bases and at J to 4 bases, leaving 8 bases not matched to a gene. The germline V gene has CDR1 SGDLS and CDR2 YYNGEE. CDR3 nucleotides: TGTGCCAGCAGCTCCTTCCCGGGACAGGGGTACGAGCAGTACTTC. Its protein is CASSSFPGQGYEQYF.

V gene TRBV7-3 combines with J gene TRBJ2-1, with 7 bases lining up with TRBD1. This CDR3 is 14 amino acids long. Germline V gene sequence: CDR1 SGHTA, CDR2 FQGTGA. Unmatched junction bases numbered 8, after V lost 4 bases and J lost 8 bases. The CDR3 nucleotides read TGTGCCAGCAGCTCCCCCGACAGGGTGTATGAGCAGTTCTTC. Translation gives CASSSPDRVYEQFF.

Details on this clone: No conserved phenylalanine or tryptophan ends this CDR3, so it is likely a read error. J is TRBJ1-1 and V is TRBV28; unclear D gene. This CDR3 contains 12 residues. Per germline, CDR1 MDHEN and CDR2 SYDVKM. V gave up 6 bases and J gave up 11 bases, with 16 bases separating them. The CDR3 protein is CASSPDLQGAFL. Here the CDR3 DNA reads TGTGCCAGCAGCCCCGACCTACAAGGGGCTTTCCTT.

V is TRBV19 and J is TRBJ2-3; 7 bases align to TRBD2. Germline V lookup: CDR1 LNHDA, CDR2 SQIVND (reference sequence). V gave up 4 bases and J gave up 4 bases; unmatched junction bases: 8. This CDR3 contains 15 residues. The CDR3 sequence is CASSSGSLQADTQYF. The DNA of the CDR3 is TGTGCCAGTAGTAGCGGGAGCTTACAAGCAGATACGCAGTATTTT.

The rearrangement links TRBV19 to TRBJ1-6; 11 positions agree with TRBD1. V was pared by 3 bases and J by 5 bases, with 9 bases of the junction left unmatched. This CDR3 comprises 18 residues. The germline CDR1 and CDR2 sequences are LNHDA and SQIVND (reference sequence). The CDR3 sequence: CASSISRTGGSDNSPLHF. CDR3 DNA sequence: TGTGCCAGTAGTATCTCCCGGACAGGGGGCTCGGATAATTCACCCCTCCACTTT.

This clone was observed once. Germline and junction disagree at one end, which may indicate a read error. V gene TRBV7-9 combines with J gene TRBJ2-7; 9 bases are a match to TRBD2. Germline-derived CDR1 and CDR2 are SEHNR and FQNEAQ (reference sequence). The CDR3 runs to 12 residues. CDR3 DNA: TGTGCCAGCAGCCTAGTTATAGCGGGAGAACACTTC. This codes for CASSLVIAGEHF.

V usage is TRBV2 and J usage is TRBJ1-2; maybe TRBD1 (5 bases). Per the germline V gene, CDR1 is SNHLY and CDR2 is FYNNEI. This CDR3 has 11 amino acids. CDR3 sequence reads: CWSLGDYGYTF. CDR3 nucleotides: TGTTGGAGCCTGGGGGACTATGGCTACACCTTC.

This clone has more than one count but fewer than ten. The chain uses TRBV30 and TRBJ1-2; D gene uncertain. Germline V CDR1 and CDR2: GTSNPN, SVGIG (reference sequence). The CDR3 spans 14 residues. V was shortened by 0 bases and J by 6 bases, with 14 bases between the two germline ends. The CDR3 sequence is CAWSVPFDSNGYTF. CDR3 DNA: TGTGCCTGGAGTGTACCCTTCGACTCAAATGGCTACACCTTC.

The CDR3 DNA is TGTGCCAGCAGCAAAGATGCTAGAAGGGGTGAGACCCAGTACTTC. Amino acids: CASSKDARRGETQYF. The gene calls are TRBV7-2 and TRBJ2-5; TRBD1 might be the D (5 bases). The CDR3 runs to 15 residues. Germline lookup yields CDR1 SGHTA and CDR2 FQGNSA. The ends were cut back, 5 bases at V and 5 bases at J, with 18 bases in the middle. Supplemented by reference TRBV7-2 and TRBJ2-5, the full variable domain reads GAGVSQSPSNKVTEKGKDVELRCDPISGHTALYWYRQSLGQGLEFLIYFQGNSAPDKSGLPSDRFSAERTGGSVSTLTIQRTQQEDSAVYLCASSKDARRGETQYFGPGTRLLVL.

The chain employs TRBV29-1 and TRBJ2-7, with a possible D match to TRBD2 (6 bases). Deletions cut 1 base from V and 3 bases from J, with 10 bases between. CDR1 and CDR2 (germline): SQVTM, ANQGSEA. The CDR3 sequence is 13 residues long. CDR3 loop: CSVEVGSGYEQYF. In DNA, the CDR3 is TGCAGCGTTGAAGTCGGGAGTGGCTACGAGCAGTACTTC.

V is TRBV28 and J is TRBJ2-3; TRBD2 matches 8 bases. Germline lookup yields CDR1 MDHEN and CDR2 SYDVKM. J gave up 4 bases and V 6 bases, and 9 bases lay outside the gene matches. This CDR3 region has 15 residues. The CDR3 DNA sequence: TGTGCCAGCAGCGGGGGGAGCGGGAGCGCAGATACGCAGTATTTT. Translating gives CASSGGSGSADTQYF.

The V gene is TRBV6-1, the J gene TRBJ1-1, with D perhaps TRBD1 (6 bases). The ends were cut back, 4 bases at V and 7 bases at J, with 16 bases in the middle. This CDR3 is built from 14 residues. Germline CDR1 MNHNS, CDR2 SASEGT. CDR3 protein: CASSAIRGVGEAFF. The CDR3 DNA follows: TGTGCCAGCAGTGCGATCAGGGGAGTAGGTGAAGCTTTCTTT.